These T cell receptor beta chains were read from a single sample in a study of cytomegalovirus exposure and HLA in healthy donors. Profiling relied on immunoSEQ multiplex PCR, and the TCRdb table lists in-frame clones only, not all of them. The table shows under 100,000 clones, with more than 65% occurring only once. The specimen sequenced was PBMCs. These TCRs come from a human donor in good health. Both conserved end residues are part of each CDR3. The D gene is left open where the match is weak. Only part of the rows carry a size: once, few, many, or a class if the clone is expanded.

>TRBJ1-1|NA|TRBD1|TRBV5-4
TGTGCCAGCAGCCTCGGGACAGCAACCAGGAACACTGAAGCTTTCTTT
CASSLGTATRNTEAFF
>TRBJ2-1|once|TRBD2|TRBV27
TGTGCCAGCAGTTTTCCGGCGGGAGCCTTTGGCAATGAGCAGTTCTTC
CASSFPAGAFGNEQFF
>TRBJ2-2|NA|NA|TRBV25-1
TGTGCCAGCAGTTGGAGCCTAGCCGGGGAGCTGTTTTTT
CASSWSLAGELFF
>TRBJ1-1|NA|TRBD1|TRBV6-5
TGTGCCAGCAGCCCCAGACAGGGGGCGTCCACTGAAGCTTTCTTT
CASSPRQGASTEAFF
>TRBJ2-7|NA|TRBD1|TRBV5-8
TGTGCCAGCACCGGGACAGCTACATCCTACGAGCAGTACTTC
CASTGTATSYEQYF
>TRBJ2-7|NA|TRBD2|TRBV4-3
TGCGCCAGCAGCCAAGGGTGGCGGGAGGCGCATGGAGAGCAGTACTTC
CASSQGWREAHGEQYF
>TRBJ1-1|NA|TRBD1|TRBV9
TGTGCCAGCAGCGTAACTCCCGGGACAGATCCCACTGAAGCTTTCTTT
CASSVTPGTDPTEAFF
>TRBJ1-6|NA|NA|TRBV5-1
TGCGCCAGCAGCACCACAGCGGGCTCACCCCTCCACTTT
CASSTTAGSPLHF
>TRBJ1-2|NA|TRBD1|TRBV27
TGTGCCAGCAGCCCGGGACAGAACTATGGCTACACCTTC
CASSPGQNYGYTF
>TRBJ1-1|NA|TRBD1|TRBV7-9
TGTGCCAGCAGAATGGGACAGTCCATGAACACTGAAGCTTTCTTT
CASRMGQSMNTEAFF
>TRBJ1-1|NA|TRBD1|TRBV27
TGTGCCAGCGCCGTGGCCCTCAGGGGGACTGAAGCTTTCTTT
CASAVALRGTEAFF
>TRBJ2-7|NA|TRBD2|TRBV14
TGTGCCAGCAGCCGAAGGCTAGCGGGTTCCTACGAGCAGTACTTC
CASSRRLAGSYEQYF
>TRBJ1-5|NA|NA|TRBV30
TGTGCCTGGAGTCGACGGGTCTCTGGGTGGCAGCCCCAGCATTTT
CAWSRRVSGWQPQHF
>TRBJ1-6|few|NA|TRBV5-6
TGTGCCAGCAGCTTGGACAGGGACTCACCCCTCCACTTT
CASSLDRDSPLHF
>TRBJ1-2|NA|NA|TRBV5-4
TGTGCCAGCAGCCCGGAGCAAGCTAACTATGGCTACACCTTC
CASSPEQANYGYTF
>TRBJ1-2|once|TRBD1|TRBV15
TGTGCCACCAGCAGGGAGGGGGCCCATATGGCCAGGGCTAGTGGCTACACCTTC
CATSREGAHMARASGYTF
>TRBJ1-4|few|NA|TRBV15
TGTGCCACCAGCAGAGAGACTGTTCAGGGAATTTTTGAAAAACTGTTTTTT
CATSRETVQGIFEKLFF
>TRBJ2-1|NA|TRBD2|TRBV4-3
TGCGCCAGCAGCCAAGATCCTAGCGGGATTTACAATGAGCAGTTCTTC
CASSQDPSGIYNEQFF
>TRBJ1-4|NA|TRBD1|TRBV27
TGTGCCAGCAGCCGGGACAGTCGGAAGGAAAAACTGTTTTTT
CASSRDSRKEKLFF
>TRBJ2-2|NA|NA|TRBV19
TGTGCCAGTAGTATCAGGGTATTACGTCCCGGGGAGCTGTTTTTT
CASSIRVLRPGELFF
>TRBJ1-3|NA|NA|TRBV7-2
TGTGCCAGCACCTCCGACGGGAGGGTGGAGGACACCATATATTTT
CASTSDGRVEDTIYF
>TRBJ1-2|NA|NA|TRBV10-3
TGTGCCATCAGCCCCCGGGGAGAATCGGGCGGCTACACCTTC
CAISPRGESGGYTF
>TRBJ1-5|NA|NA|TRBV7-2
TGTGCCAGCAGGACCAGGGATAGCAATCAGCCCCAGCATTTT
CASRTRDSNQPQHF
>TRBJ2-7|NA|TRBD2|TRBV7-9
TGTGCCAGCAGCTCGACTAGCGGGAGGTCCCCCCTTCGCGAGCAGTACTTC
CASSSTSGRSPLREQYF
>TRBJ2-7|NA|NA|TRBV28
TGTGCCAGCAGTTTACTGGGCCCACAAAACTACGAGCAGTACTTC
CASSLLGPQNYEQYF
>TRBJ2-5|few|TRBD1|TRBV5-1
TGCGCCAGCAGCAACACGAGACAGGGGTCGGAGACCCAGTACTTC
CASSNTRQGSETQYF
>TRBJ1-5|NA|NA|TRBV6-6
TGTGCCAGCAGTTACGATGGGGCAGGGTATGAGCCCCAGCATTTT
CASSYDGAGYEPQHF
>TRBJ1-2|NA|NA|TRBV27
TGTGCCAGCAGTTTAACTGGAGTCTATGGCTACACCTTC
CASSLTGVYGYTF
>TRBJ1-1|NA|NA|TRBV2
TGTGCCAGCAGGGTCTTTGGGGCCAACACTGAAGCTTTCTTT
CASRVFGANTEAFF
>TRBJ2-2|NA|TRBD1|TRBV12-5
TGTGCTAGTGGAGACCCCGGGACAGGGGTGTTTGGGGAGCTGTTTTTT
CASGDPGTGVFGELFF
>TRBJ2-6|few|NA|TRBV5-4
TGTGCCAGCAGCTTGGAAGGGAGCCCCTCTGGGGCCAACGTCCTGACTTTC
CASSLEGSPSGANVLTF
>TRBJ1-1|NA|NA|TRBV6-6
TGTGCCAGCAGCCGGGTAAACACTGAAGCTTTCTTT
CASSRVNTEAFF
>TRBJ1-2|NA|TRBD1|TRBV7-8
TGTGCCAGCAGTTCTACGATAGGGACAGCTAACTATGGCTACACCTTC
CASSSTIGTANYGYTF
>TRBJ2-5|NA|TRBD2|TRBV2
TGTGCCAATCCCAAACGGGGGGTCCAAGAGACCCAGTACTTC
CANPKRGVQETQYF
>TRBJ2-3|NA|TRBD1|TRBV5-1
TGCGCCAGCAGCATCCAGGGGGGGACAGGGATTGGAGCGGCAGATACGCAGTATTTT
CASSIQGGTGIGAADTQYF
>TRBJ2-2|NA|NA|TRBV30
TGTGCCTGGAGTCCCAGAGGGTCCGGGGAGCTGTTTTTT
CAWSPRGSGELFF
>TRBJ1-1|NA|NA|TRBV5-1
TGCGCCACCGGTGGTGGTGTGAGCACTGAAGCTTTCTTT
CATGGGVSTEAFF
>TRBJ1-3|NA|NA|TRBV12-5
TGTGCTAGTGGTTCTGTAGTTTCTGGAAACACCATATATTTT
CASGSVVSGNTIYF
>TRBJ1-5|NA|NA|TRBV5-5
TGTGCCAGCAGCTTTTCTCCCGATCAGCCCCAGCATTTT
CASSFSPDQPQHF
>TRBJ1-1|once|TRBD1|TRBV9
TGTGCCAGCAGCGTCCGACAGGGGGGTCATACTGAAGCTTTCTTT
CASSVRQGGHTEAFF
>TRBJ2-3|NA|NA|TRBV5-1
TGCGCCAGCAGCCTCCGGGGGTATAGCACAGATACGCAGTATTTT
CASSLRGYSTDTQYF
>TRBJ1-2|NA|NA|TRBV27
TGTGCCAGCAGTTTAAGCAGGATTGCTAACTATGGCTACACCTTC
CASSLSRIANYGYTF
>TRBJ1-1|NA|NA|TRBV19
TGTGCCAGTATATCCGACAGACTGAACACTGAAGCTTTCTTT
CASISDRLNTEAFF
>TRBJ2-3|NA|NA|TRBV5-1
TGCGCCAGCAGCTTGGGTCGGGGGGATACGCAGTATTTT
CASSLGRGDTQYF
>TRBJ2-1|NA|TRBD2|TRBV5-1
TGCGCCAGCAGCGACGGGACTAGCGGGAAGTCGGATGAGCAGTTCTTC
CASSDGTSGKSDEQFF
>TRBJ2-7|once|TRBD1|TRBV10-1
TGCGCCAGCAGGAAGGACAGGGCTGCTTACGAGCAGTACTTC
CASRKDRAAYEQYF
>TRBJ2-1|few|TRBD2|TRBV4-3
TGCGCCAGCAGCCAAGATACTAGCGGGAGGAAGCAGTTCTTC
CASSQDTSGRKQFF
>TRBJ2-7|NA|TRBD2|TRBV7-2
TGTGCCACCGGACTAGCCTACGAGCAGTACTTC
CATGLAYEQYF
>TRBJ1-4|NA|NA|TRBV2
TGTGCCAGCAGCTTAATAGCGGGGATAGGGCAGGGAGAAAAACTGTTTTTT
CASSLIAGIGQGEKLFF
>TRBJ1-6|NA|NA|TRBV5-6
TGTGCCAGCAGCCATGACAGGAAGCTTAATTCACCCCTCCACTTT
CASSHDRKLNSPLHF
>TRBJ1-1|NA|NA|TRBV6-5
TGTGCCAGCACCCCCGGGGGCACTGAAGCTTTCTTT
CASTPGGTEAFF
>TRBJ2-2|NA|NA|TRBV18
TGTGCCAGCTCACTCCTAGAGAACACCGGGGAGCTGTTTTTT
CASSLLENTGELFF
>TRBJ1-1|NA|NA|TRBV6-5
TGTGCCAGCAGCAAAACAGCGAACACTGAAGCTTTCTTT
CASSKTANTEAFF
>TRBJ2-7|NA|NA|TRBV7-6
TGTGCCAGCAGCTTGCACAGTACCTACGAGCAGTACTTC
CASSLHSTYEQYF
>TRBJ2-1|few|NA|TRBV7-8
TGTGCCAGCAACAAGCGATCGCTCTCCTACAATGAGCAGTTCTTC
CASNKRSLSYNEQFF
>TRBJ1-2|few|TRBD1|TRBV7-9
TGTGCCAGCAGCCCACCAGACAGGGGGCGAGGCTACACCTTC
CASSPPDRGRGYTF
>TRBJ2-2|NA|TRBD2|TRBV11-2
TGTGCCAGCAGAGCCATTAGCGGGAGGGCCGGAACCGGGGAGCTGTTTTTT
CASRAISGRAGTGELFF
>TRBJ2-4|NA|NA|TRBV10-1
TGCGCCAGCAGTGAGACCCCGACAGCACAAGCCAAAAACATTCAGTACTTC
CASSETPTAQAKNIQYF